What follows is one T cell receptor (beta chain) and its context. Its specificity is unknown. Universal primer sites and UMIs were introduced during 5'RACE template-switching synthesis of TCR cDNA. Each CDR3 protein is one row after TCRdb ran MiXCR on the 5' RACE reads. This sample has some 250,000 distinct CDR3 sequences, with roughly 7.2% found just once. The sample originates from a study of T cells after yellow fever vaccination. Study-level background: Where fractions had low cell numbers, libraries were prepared from them with the SMART-Seq v4 Ultra Low Input RNA kit. Notes on the study in general: Sorted repertoires could include abundant contaminating clonotypes from bulk cells. At around 95% for CD4 and about 91% for CD8, most primary-vaccination clones showed up again after the booster.

Germline-derived CDR1 and CDR2 are MNHNS and SASEGT. The CDR3 consists of 14 residues. V lost 5 bases and J 1 base, leaving 11 bases between the germline ends. This chain connects TRBV6-1 to TRBJ1-1, with D unclear. The receptor was derived from a man under 40 who received the YFV17D yellow fever vaccine. This material consisted of CD4+ T cells sorted from PBMCs, taken 15 days after the yellow fever booster vaccination. Written as DNA, the CDR3 is TGTGCCAGCAGTATATCACGACGGAACACTGAAGCTTTCTTT. This translates into CASSISRRNTEAFF.